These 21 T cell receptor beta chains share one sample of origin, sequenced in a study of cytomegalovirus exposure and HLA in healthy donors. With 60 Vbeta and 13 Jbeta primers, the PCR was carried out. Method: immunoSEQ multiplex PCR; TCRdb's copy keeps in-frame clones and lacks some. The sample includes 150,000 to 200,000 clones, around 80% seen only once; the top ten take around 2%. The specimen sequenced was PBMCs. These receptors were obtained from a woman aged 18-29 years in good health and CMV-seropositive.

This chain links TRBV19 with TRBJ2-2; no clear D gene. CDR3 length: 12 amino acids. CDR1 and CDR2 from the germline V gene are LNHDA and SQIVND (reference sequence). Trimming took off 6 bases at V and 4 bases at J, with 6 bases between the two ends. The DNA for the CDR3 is TGTGCCAGTAGCCCGGGCACCGGGGAGCTGTTTTTT. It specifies CASSPGTGELFF.

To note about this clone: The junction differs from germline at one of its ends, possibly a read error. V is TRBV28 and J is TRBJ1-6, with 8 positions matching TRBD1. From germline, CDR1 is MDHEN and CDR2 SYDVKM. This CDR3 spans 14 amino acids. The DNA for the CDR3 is TGTGCCGGCAGTTTAGACAGGGGAAATTCACCCCTCCACTTT. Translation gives CAGSLDRGNSPLHF.

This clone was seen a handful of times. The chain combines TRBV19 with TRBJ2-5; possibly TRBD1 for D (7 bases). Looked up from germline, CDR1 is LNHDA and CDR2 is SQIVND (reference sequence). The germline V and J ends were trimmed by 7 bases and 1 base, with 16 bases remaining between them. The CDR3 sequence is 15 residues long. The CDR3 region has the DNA TGTGCCAGTAATCCCTCGGAGGGGGCCCAAGAGACCCAGTACTTC. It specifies CASNPSEGAQETQYF. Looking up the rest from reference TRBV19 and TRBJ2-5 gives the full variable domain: DGGITQSPKYLFRKEGQNVTLSCEQNLNHDAMYWYRQDPGQGLRLIYYSQIVNDFQKGDIAEGYSVSREKKESFPLTVTSAQKNPTAFYLCASNPSEGAQETQYFGPGTRLLVL.

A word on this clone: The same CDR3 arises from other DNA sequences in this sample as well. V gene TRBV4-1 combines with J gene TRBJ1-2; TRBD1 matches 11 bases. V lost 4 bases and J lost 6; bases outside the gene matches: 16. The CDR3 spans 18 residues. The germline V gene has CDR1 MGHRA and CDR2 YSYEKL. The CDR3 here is CASSPHQGGDRGWNGYTF. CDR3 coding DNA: TGCGCCAGCAGCCCGCACCAGGGGGGGGACAGGGGGTGGAATGGCTACACCTTC.

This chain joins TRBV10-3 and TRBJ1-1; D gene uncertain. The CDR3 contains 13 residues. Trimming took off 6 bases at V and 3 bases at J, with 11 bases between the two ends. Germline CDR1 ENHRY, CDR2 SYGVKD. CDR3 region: CAIRFDGDTEAFF. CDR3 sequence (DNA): TGTGCCATCAGGTTCGACGGGGACACTGAAGCTTTCTTT.

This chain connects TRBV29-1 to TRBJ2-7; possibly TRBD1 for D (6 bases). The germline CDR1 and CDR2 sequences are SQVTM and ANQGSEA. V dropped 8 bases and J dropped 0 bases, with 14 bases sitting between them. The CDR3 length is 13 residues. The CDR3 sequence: CSWTVSSSYEQYF. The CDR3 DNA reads TGCAGCTGGACAGTATCTAGCTCCTACGAGCAGTACTTC.

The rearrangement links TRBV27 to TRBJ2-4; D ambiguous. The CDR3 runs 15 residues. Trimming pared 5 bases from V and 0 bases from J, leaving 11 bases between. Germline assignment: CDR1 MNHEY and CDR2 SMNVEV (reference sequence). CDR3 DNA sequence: TGTGCCAGCAGTCCACTACCTATAGCCAAAAACATTCAGTACTTC. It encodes CASSPLPIAKNIQYF.

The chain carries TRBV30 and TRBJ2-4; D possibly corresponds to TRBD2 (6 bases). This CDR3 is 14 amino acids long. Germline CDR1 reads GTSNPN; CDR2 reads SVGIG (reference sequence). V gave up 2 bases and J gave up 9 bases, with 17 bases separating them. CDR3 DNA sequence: TGTGCCTGGAGTTCATCGGGGGTCAGAGCCATTCAGTACTTC. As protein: CAWSSSGVRAIQYF.

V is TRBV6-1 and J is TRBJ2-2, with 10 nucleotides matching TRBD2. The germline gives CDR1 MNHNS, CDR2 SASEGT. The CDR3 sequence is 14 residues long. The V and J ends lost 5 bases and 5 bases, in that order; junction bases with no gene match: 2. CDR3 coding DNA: TGTGCCAGCAGTCTAGCGGGGGATACCGGGGAGCTGTTTTTT. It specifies CASSLAGDTGELFF.

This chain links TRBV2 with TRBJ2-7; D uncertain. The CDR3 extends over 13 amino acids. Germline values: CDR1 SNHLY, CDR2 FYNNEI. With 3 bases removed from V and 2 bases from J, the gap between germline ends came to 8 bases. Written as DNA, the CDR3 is TGTGCCAGCAGTGACAGGCGCACCTACGAGCAGTACTTC. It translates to CASSDRRTYEQYF.

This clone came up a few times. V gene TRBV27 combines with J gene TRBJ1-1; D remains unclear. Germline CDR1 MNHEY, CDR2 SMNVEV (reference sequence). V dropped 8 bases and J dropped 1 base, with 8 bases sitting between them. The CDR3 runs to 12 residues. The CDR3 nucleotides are TGTGCCAGCGGCCCAAGGAACACTGAAGCTTTCTTT. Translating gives CASGPRNTEAFF.

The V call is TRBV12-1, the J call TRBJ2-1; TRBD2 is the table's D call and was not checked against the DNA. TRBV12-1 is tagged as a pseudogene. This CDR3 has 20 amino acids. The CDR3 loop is CASSFEGLRGSFSSYNEQFF. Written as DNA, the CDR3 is TGTGCCAGCAGCTTTGAAGGCTTGCGAGGGTCCTTCAGCTCCTACAATGAGCAGTTCTTC.

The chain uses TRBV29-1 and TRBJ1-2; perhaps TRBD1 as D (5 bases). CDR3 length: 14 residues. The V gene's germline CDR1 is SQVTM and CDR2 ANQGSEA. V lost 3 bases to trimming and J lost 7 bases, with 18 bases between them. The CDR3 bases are TGCAGCGTTGATATCGGGGGAAGTTCGGGTGGCTACACCTTC. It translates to CSVDIGGSSGGYTF.

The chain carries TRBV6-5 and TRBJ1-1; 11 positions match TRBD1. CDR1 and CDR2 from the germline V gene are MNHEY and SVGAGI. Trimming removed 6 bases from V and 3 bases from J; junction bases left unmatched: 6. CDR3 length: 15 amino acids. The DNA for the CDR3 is TGTGCCAGCAGAGGACAGGGGGCCGGGGACACTGAAGCTTTCTTT. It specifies CASRGQGAGDTEAFF.

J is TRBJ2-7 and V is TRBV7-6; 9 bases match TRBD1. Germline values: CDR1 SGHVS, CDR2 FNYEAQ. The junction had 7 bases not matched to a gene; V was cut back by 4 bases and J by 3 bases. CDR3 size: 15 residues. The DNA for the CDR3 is TGTGCCAGCAGCTCCGGGACAGGGAAGGGCTACGAGCAGTACGTC. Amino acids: CASSSGTGKGYEQYV.

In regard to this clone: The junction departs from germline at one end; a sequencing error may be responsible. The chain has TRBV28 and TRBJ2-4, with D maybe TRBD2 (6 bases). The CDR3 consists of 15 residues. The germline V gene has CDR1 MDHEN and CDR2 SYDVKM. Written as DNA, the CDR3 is TGTGCCAGCAGTTTATGCACAGCGCGGGGAATACCGCAGTGCTTC. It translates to CASSLCTARGIPQCF.

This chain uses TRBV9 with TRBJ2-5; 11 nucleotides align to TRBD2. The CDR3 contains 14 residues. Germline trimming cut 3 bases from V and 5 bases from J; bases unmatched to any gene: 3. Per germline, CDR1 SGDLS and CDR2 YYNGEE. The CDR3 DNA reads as TGTGCCAGCAGCGCGCGGACTAGCGGGGAGACCCAGTACTTC. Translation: CASSARTSGETQYF.

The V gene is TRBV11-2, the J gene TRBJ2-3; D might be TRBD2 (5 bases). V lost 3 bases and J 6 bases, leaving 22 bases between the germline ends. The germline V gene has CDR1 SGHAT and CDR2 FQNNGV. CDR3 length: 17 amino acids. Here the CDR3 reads CASSFPYVGEDMDTQYF. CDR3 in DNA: TGTGCCAGCAGCTTCCCCTACGTCGGGGAAGATATGGATACGCAGTATTTT.

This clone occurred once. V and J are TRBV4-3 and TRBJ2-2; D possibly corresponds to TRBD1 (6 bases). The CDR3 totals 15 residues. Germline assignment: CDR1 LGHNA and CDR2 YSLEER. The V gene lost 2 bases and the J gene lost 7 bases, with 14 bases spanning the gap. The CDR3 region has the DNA TGCGCCAGCAGCCAAACTACCGGGACAATCGGGGAGCTGTTTTTT. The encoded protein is CASSQTTGTIGELFF.

CDR3 in amino acids: CASSPGFNYEQYF. CDR3 sequence (DNA): TGTGCCAGCAGCCCGGGATTTAACTACGAGCAGTACTTC. V usage is TRBV5-6 and J usage is TRBJ2-7; perhaps TRBD2 as D (5 bases). Germline assignment: CDR1 SGHDT and CDR2 YYEEEE. There are 13 residues in the CDR3. Trimming took off 4 bases at V and 3 bases at J, with 11 bases between the two ends.

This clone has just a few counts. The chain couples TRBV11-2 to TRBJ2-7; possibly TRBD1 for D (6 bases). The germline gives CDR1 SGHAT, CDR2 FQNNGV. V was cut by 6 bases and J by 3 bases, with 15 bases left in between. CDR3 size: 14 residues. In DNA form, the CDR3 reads TGTGCCAGCAGACATACCTCGACAGGCTACGAGCAGTACTTC. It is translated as CASRHTSTGYEQYF.